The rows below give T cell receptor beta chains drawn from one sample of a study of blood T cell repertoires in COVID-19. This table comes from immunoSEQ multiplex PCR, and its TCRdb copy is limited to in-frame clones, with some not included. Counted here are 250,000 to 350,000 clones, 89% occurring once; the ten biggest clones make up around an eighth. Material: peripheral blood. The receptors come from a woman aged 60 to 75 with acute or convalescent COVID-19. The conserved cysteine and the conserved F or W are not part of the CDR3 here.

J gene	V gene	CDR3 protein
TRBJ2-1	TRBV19	ASSIDRGDYNEQF
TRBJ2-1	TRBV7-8	ASSPLVSGSRNEQF
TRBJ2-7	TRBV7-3	ASSLTSAGALPYEQY
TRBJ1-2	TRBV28	ASSFSTRGYGYT
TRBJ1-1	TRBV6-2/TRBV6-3	ASTPLRPRIAEAF
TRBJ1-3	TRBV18	ASSPPGGATRNTIY
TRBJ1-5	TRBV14	ASSRSLDSEYSNQPQH
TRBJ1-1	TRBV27	ASSLSAGDVNTEAF
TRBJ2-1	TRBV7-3	ASSFGGKRSYNEQF
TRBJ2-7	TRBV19	ASSIVTGGGEQY
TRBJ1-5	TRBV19	ASSKAGRNQPQH
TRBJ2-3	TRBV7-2	ASSFERGTDTQY
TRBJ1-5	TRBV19	ASSPRQGGNQPQH
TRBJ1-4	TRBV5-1	ASSLAARENEKLF
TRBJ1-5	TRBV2	ASSGTGGSNQPQH
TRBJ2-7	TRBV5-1	ASSLRGAAYEQY
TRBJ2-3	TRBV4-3	ASSQDKAGAAVGTNTQY
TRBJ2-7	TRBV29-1	SVESGRGLLYEQY
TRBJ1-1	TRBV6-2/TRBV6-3	ASSITPGTPNTEAF
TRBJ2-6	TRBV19	ASSIFQGRLSGANVLT
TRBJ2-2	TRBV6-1	ASSEARDFPGELF
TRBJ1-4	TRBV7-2	ASSLGSQSNEKLF
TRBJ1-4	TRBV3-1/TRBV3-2	ASSQGQGTNEKLF
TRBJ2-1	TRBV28	ASSLSSGRVNEQF
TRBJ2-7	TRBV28	ASSSPGTSHEQY
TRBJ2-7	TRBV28	ASSRQGYSHEQY
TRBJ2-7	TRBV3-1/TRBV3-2	ASSQGPGPYEQY
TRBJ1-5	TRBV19	ASSTNRENQPQH
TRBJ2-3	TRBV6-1	ASSERDRRMDTQY
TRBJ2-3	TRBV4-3	ASSQLSSTGADTQY
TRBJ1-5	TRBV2	ASSEIELSNQPQH
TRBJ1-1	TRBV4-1	ASSQYQGVDTEAF
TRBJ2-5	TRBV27	ASSLLAGSIQETQY
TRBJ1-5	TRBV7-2	ASSLVSGGQWPQH
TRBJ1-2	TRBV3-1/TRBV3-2	ASSQGVRGQGGYT
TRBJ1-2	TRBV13	ASSRVDRGRRGYT
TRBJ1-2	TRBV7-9	ASRSDVPAGYT
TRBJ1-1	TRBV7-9	ASSITGGRMNTEAF
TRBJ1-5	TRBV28	ASSPAGGSRNQPQH
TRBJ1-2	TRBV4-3	ASSQGLSDRTFYGYT
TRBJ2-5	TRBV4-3	ASSPRGSVQETQY
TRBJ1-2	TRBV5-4	ASSGGQSTYGYT
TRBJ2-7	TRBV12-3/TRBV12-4	ASSTGSYEQY
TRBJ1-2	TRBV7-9	ASSLGSYGYT
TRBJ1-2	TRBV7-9	ASSGQDYGYT
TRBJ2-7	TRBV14	ASSLSGGAWQY